A selection of T cell receptor beta chains follows, all from one sample in a study of patients and donors after allogeneic stem cell transplantation. TCRdb reanalysed the RT-PCR reads using MiXCR and keeps one entry per CDR3 protein. Of fewer than 180,000 distinct CDR3 sequences detected, roughly two fifths appear once; the ten largest clones hold about 50%. The sequenced material came from blood, either unsorted or a sorted T cell fraction (not recorded which). The receptors derive from a human donor who was either an allogeneic HSCT recipient or a stem cell or donor lymphocyte infusion donor (not recorded which). It is not recorded whose cells these are; they may come from a transplant donor. Both conserved end residues are part of each CDR3. D genes are given only for firm matches. Rows may omit the clone size; those that give it use once, few, many or a size class.

>TRBV28|TRBJ1-5|-|TRBD1
TGTGCCAGCAGTCGGACAGGGGCCAATCAGCCCCAGCATTTT
CASSRTGANQPQHF
>TRBV30|TRBJ2-1|-|TRBD2
TGTGCCCGGGAGGGGGGGCGCTCCTACAATGAGCAGTTCTTC
CAREGGRSYNEQFF
>TRBV5-1|TRBJ1-1|few|-
TGCGCCAGCAGCTTGTTACGGGAGAACACTGAAGCTTTCTTT
CASSLLRENTEAFF
>TRBV27|TRBJ1-2|few|TRBD1
TGTGCCAGCAGCGCATCGGGGACAGACCGAGGCTACACCTTC
CASSASGTDRGYTF
>TRBV7-9|TRBJ1-1|few|-
TGTGCCAGCAGCCCCTACATGGGCACTGAAGCTTTCTTT
CASSPYMGTEAFF
>TRBV5-1|TRBJ1-1|few|TRBD1
TGCGCCAGCAGCCTACCGGGACAGGGGGTTCTACACACTGAAGCTTTCTTT
CASSLPGQGVLHTEAFF
>TRBV7-9|TRBJ1-1|few|-
TGTGCCAGCAGAACAGGCACTGAAGCTTTCTTT
CASRTGTEAFF
>TRBV28|TRBJ1-1|many|TRBD1
TGTGCCAGCAGCTTACAGGGGGGGAACACTGAAGCTTTCTTT
CASSLQGGNTEAFF
>TRBV27|TRBJ1-4|-|-
TGTGCCAGCAGTTTGGGTTATTTGGGGGAAAAACTGTTTTTT
CASSLGYLGEKLFF
>TRBV5-1|TRBJ2-7|once|-
TGCGCCAGCAGCTTGGTGGCAAGCGAGCAGTACTTC
CASSLVASEQYF
>TRBV28|TRBJ1-3|-|-
TGTGCCAGCAGCCCAGGGGTTGCTGGAAACACCATATATTTT
CASSPGVAGNTIYF
>TRBV27|TRBJ2-1|-|-
TGTGCCAGCACCCTGTACAATGAGCAGTTCTTC
CASTLYNEQFF
>TRBV20-1|TRBJ1-6|many|-
TGCAGTGCTAGAGAGGGGCCCATCAATAATTCACCCCTCCACTTT
CSAREGPINNSPLHF
>TRBV7-9|TRBJ1-4|few|-
TGTGCCAGCAGCCCTACAGGGCTAGGTGAAAAACTGTTTTTT
CASSPTGLGEKLFF
>TRBV5-1|TRBJ1-1|few|TRBD1
TGCGCCAGCGGCGCCGGGACAGGGGGCAGGAGAACTGAAGCTTTCTTT
CASGAGTGGRRTEAFF
>TRBV3-1|TRBJ2-5|-|TRBD2
TGTGCCAGCAGCCAAGCGGGGGGACAAGAGACCCAGTACTTC
CASSQAGGQETQYF
>TRBV20-1|TRBJ1-2|many|TRBD1
TGCAGTGCTGAGGGACAGACTTATGGCTACACCTTC
CSAEGQTYGYTF
>TRBV27|TRBJ1-1|-|-
TGTGCCAGCAGTCCTCGGACGGAACTCAACACTGAAGCTTTCTTT
CASSPRTELNTEAFF
>TRBV29-1|TRBJ2-5|-|TRBD1
TGCAGCGGGGAAGGGACAGAAGAGACCCAGTACTTC
CSGEGTEETQYF
>TRBV20-1|TRBJ1-1|-|TRBD1
TGCAGTGCTAGAGCGGCTGACAGGGCGGCCATGAACACTGAAGCTTTCTTT
CSARAADRAAMNTEAFF
>TRBV20-1|TRBJ1-4|few|-
TGCAGTGCTAGTAGGCAGAATGAAAAACTGTTTTTT
CSASRQNEKLFF
>TRBV5-1|TRBJ2-2|few|-
TGCGCCACTACGCAGGGGATGAACACCGGGGAGCTGTTTTTT
CATTQGMNTGELFF
>TRBV7-4|TRBJ1-1|few|TRBD1
TGTGCCAGCAGCTCCCCCCTGGGACAGGGGAACACTGAAGCTTTCTTT
CASSSPLGQGNTEAFF
>TRBV2|TRBJ2-3|-|-
TGTGCCAGCACCATCCGGGGGTACACAGATACGCAGTATTTT
CASTIRGYTDTQYF
>TRBV4-3|TRBJ1-5|-|TRBD1
TGCGCCAGCAGCAAACACAGGGGTCAGCCCCAGCATTTT
CASSKHRGQPQHF
>TRBV12-3/TRBV12-4|TRBJ2-3|-|-
TGTGCCAGCAGTTTGTGGGACATAGATACGCAGTATTTT
CASSLWDIDTQYF
>TRBV5-1|TRBJ1-1|-|-
TGCGCCAGCAGCTTAAGAGAGGGAGGGAACACTGAAGCTTTCTTT
CASSLREGGNTEAFF
>TRBV4-3|TRBJ1-2|few|-
TGCGCCAGCAGCCAAGATCCCTCAGGCGGAGATGGCTACACCTTC
CASSQDPSGGDGYTF
>TRBV7-3|TRBJ2-3|-|TRBD2
TGTGCCAGCAGCTCCCCGGGGAGGAGCGGGGGGGCGGGCACAGATACGCAGTATTTT
CASSSPGRSGGAGTDTQYF
>TRBV3-1|TRBJ2-2|-|-
TGTGCCAGCAGCCAAGGGACAACGAACACCGGGGAGCTGTTTTTT
CASSQGTTNTGELFF
>TRBV28|TRBJ1-2|-|-
TGTGCCAGCAGTTTGGTGCAGGGAGATCGTGGCTACACCTTC
CASSLVQGDRGYTF
>TRBV12-3/TRBV12-4|TRBJ1-1|-|-
TGTGCCAGCAGTTTAGGGGGTGGGCTCGACACTGAAGCTTTCTTT
CASSLGGGLDTEAFF
>TRBV5-1|TRBJ2-5|-|-
TGCGCCAGCAGTCTCGGAGACAGGATTGGGGAGACCCAGTACTTC
CASSLGDRIGETQYF
>TRBV5-1|TRBJ1-6|few|-
TGCGCCAGCAGCTTGGGAAACCCCGGGACAACTTTCGGACTAAGCTCCTATAATTCACCCCTCCACTTT
CASSLGNPGTTFGLSSYNSPLHF
>TRBV27|TRBJ1-4|few|-
TGTGCCAGCAGTAAGCCGGGATTGGGAAATGAAAAACTGTTTTTT
CASSKPGLGNEKLFF
>TRBV5-1|TRBJ1-5|few|-
TGCGCCAGCATGGTTGGGAAGGGGTACAGCAATCAGCCCCAGCATTTT
CASMVGKGYSNQPQHF
>TRBV12-3/TRBV12-4|TRBJ1-2|-|TRBD1
TGTGCCAGCAGTCCCCGGACAGGGACGGGCTATGGCTACACCTTC
CASSPRTGTGYGYTF
>TRBV29-1|TRBJ2-7|few|-
TGCAGCGTTGAAGATCCGAAGGGAGGCCCCTACGAGCAGTACTTC
CSVEDPKGGPYEQYF
>TRBV10-3|TRBJ1-1|-|-
TGTGCCACCCAGGAGGACACTGAAGCTTTCTTT
CATQEDTEAFF
>TRBV12-3/TRBV12-4|TRBJ2-3|-|-
TGTGCCAGCAGTTCTCAACAGGGTGGTCTTTACACAGATACGCAGTATTTT
CASSSQQGGLYTDTQYF
>TRBV2|TRBJ2-3|-|TRBD2
TGTGCCAGCAGTACCACACGGGGGGGCACAGATACGCAGTATTTT
CASSTTRGGTDTQYF